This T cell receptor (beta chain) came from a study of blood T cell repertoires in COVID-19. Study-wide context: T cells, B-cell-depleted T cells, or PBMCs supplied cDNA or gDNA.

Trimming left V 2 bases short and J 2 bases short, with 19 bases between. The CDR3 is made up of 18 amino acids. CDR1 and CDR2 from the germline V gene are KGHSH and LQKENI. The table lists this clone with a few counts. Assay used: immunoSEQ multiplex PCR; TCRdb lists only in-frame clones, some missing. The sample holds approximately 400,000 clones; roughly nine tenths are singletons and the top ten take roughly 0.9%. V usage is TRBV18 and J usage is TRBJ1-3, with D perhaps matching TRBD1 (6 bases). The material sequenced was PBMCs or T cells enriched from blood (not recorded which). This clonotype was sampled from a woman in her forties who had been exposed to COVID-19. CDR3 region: CASSPRVQGGKTGNTIYF. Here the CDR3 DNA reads TGTGCCAGCTCACCAAGGGTACAGGGAGGGAAGACTGGAAACACCATATATTTT.